The 21 T cell receptor beta chains in this list originate from one sample, sequenced in a study of cytomegalovirus exposure and HLA in healthy donors. This PCR relied on a set of 60 Vbeta primers and 13 Jbeta primers. The repertoire was sequenced with immunoSEQ multiplex PCR; TCRdb's copy has only in-frame clones and lacks some. The table lists approximately 190,000 clones, roughly 83% of them singletons, with 0.25% to 0.3% in the top ten. Source material: PBMCs. The receptors stem from a boy aged 5-17 years in good health and CMV-seronegative.

The chain joins TRBV2 to TRBJ1-2, with TRBD1 as a possible D gene (5 bases). V lost 10 bases to trimming and J lost 6 bases, with 9 bases between them. This CDR3 spans 10 amino acids. CDR1 and CDR2 from the germline V gene are SNHLY and FYNNEI. CDR3 loop: CATTGHGYTF. In DNA, the CDR3 is TGTGCCACAACAGGTCATGGCTACACCTTC. Filled out from reference TRBV2 and TRBJ1-2, the complete variable domain reads EPEVTQTPSHQVTQMGQEVILRCVPISNHLYFYWYRQILGQKVEFLVSFYNNEISEKSEIFDDQFSVERPDGSNFTLKIRSTKLEDSAMYFCATTGHGYTFGSGTRLTVV.

The chain employs TRBV6-5 and TRBJ1-1; a weak D match, TRBD1 (6 bases). The V end was cut by 2 bases, the J end by 1 base, with 14 bases between. CDR3 length: 16 residues. Germline CDR1 MNHEY, CDR2 SVGAGI. The CDR3, as DNA: TGTGCCAGCAGTTACCTCTCAGCAGGGGCGAACACTGAAGCTTTCTTT. It yields the protein CASSYLSAGANTEAFF.

The genes are TRBV4-3 and TRBJ2-7; D is perhaps TRBD2 (5 bases). Germline lookup yields CDR1 LGHNA and CDR2 YSLEER. V was cut by 1 base and J by 0 bases, with 10 bases left in between. This CDR3 is built from 15 residues. As DNA, the CDR3 is TGCGCCAGCAGCCAAGCCCGGGGTAGCTCCTACGAGCAGTACTTC. This codes for CASSQARGSSYEQYF.

The rearrangement uses TRBV30 and TRBJ1-3, with unresolved D. CDR1 and CDR2 (germline): GTSNPN, SVGIG (reference sequence). This CDR3 has 15 residues. V lost 2 bases and J lost 7, with 18 bases in between. CDR3 amino acids: CAWSTVSIYWNTIYF. The CDR3 DNA reads as TGTGCCTGGAGTACCGTGTCAATTTACTGGAACACCATATATTTT.

The chain joins TRBV29-1 to TRBJ1-1; TRBD1 might be the D (6 bases). Germline CDR1 SQVTM, CDR2 ANQGSEA. V gave up 7 bases and J gave up 1 base, with 16 bases separating them. CDR3 length: 14 residues. CDR3 coding DNA: TGCAGCGCCCCGGGACAACTCAGGAACACTGAAGCTTTCTTT. Translating it yields CSAPGQLRNTEAFF.

The chain has TRBV7-6 and TRBJ2-7; 7 bases align to TRBD1. This CDR3 comprises 15 residues. Per the germline V gene, CDR1 is SGHVS and CDR2 is FNYEAQ. V was clipped by 1 base and J by 0 bases; unmatched bases: 3. The CDR3 DNA sequence: TGTGCCAGCAGCTTAGGAGGGGACAGCTCCTACGAGCAGTACTTC. It codes for CASSLGGDSSYEQYF.

The chain couples TRBV5-1 to TRBJ1-3; the D gene is possibly TRBD1 (6 bases). Germline V gene sequence: CDR1 SGHRS, CDR2 YFSETQ. This CDR3 has 15 amino acids. Trimming pared 4 bases from V and 0 bases from J, leaving 11 bases between. The CDR3 spells CASSRTADSGNTIYF. The CDR3 nucleotides are TGCGCCAGCAGCCGGACAGCCGACTCTGGAAACACCATATATTTT.

This chain links TRBV9 with TRBJ2-1; a weak D match, TRBD2 (6 bases). Trimming stripped 3 bases from V and 13 bases from J, with 17 bases between. Per the germline V gene, CDR1 is SGDLS and CDR2 is YYNGEE. The CDR3 sequence is 13 residues long. The CDR3 reads CASSGGTAGGQFF. CDR3 DNA sequence: TGTGCCAGCAGCGGGGGGACTGCCGGGGGTCAGTTCTTC.

The chain has TRBV2 and TRBJ2-2; 7 bases are shared with TRBD2. Losses at the gene ends were 5 bases for V and 6 bases for J; bases not matched to a gene: 6. The CDR3 runs to 14 residues. Germline V CDR1 and CDR2: SNHLY, FYNNEI. For the CDR3, the DNA is TGTGCCAGCAGTACACGGGGAGGGTCCGGGGAGCTGTTTTTT. It translates to CASSTRGGSGELFF.

CDR3 nucleotides: TGTGCCAGCAGCTTAGGACTTTCGAACACCGGGGAGCTGTTTTTT. This gives the protein CASSLGLSNTGELFF. The chain carries TRBV11-2 and TRBJ2-2; D uncertain. Germline CDR1 SGHAT, CDR2 FQNNGV. Trimming removed 1 base from V and 0 bases from J, with 6 bases in between. The CDR3 covers 15 residues.

V usage is TRBV11-2 and J usage is TRBJ2-2, with D possibly TRBD1 on 5 matching bases. V lost 1 base and J lost 1, with 10 bases in between. Germline V gives CDR1 SGHAT, CDR2 FQNNGV. The CDR3 spans 16 residues. Here the CDR3 reads CASSLGAGMNTGELFF. Here the CDR3 DNA reads TGTGCCAGCAGCTTAGGGGCAGGGATGAACACCGGGGAGCTGTTTTTT.

This clone was observed a handful of times. The chain joins TRBV6-1 to TRBJ1-2, with 9 bases fitting TRBD1. With 8 bases clipped from V and 7 bases from J, the junction kept 5 bases outside the gene matches. The germline gives CDR1 MNHNS, CDR2 SASEGT. There are 12 residues in the CDR3. The CDR3 is CASDRGTGGYTF. CDR3 in DNA: TGTGCCAGCGACAGGGGGACTGGTGGCTACACCTTC.

The chain is built from TRBV19 and TRBJ1-3; a possible D gene is TRBD1 (5 bases). Deletions cut 5 bases from V and 4 bases from J, with 15 bases between. Germline V gene data show CDR1 as LNHDA and CDR2 as SQIVND (reference sequence). The CDR3 sequence is 15 residues long. The DNA of the CDR3 is TGTGCCAGTAGTGGGGACTCCTGGACAGGAAACACCATATATTTT. Its protein product is CASSGDSWTGNTIYF.

This clone was recorded only once. The chain has TRBV25-1 and TRBJ2-1, with TRBD1 matching over 8 bases. Germline values: CDR1 MGHDK, CDR2 SYGVNS. The V segment lost 5 bases and the J segment 5 bases; nucleotides outside the gene matches: 11. This CDR3 comprises 16 residues. CDR3 nucleotide sequence: TGTGCCAGCAGTACCCCCCGGGACAGGATAAACAATGAGCAGTTCTTC. Translation: CASSTPRDRINNEQFF.

This clone was seen a handful of times. This chain uses TRBV6-1 with TRBJ2-7; 8 bases are a match to TRBD2. Germline CDR1 and CDR2: MNHNS and SASEGT. V shed 6 bases and J 3 bases; nucleotides not matched to a gene: 7. This CDR3 has 14 residues. The CDR3 coding sequence is TGTGCCAGCAGCTCCGGGACTAGGGGCTACGAGCAGTACTTC. Its protein product is CASSSGTRGYEQYF.

The chain links TRBV5-4 to TRBJ1-1, with D hard to call. V lost 4 bases and J lost 10, with 14 bases in between. CDR1 is SGHNT and CDR2 is YYREEE in the germline V gene (reference sequence). The length of the CDR3 is 12 residues. The CDR3 spells CASSRFSGRAFF. CDR3 coding DNA: TGTGCCAGCAGCAGGTTTTCTGGGAGAGCTTTCTTT.

This chain connects TRBV7-2 to TRBJ2-3, with D maybe TRBD2 (7 bases). In germline, CDR1 is SGHTA, CDR2 FQGNSA. The CDR3 spans 14 residues. Between the trimmed V and J ends, which lost 3 bases and 2 bases, there was a span of 9 bases. CDR3 amino acids: CASSLAGATDTQYF. CDR3 in DNA: TGTGCCAGCAGCTTGGCGGGGGCCACAGATACGCAGTATTTT.

Details on this clone: Other DNA sequences in the sample encode the same CDR3. J is TRBJ1-2 and V is TRBV5-1; tentative D call: TRBD1 (6 bases). The CDR3 runs to 12 residues. Germline V lookup: CDR1 SGHRS, CDR2 YFSETQ. Trimming took 4 bases from V and 3 from J, leaving 7 bases between them. CDR3 nucleotides: TGCGCCAGCAGCGAGGGGGACTATGGCTACACCTTC. Translating it yields CASSEGDYGYTF.

The sample holds one count of this clone. This chain joins TRBV28 and TRBJ1-1; 9 nucleotides line up with TRBD1. The CDR3 totals 15 residues. V lost 5 bases and J lost 5; bases outside the gene matches: 9. CDR1 is MDHEN and CDR2 is SYDVKM in the germline V gene. The chain's CDR3 is CASSETGTGWTEAFF. CDR3 sequence (DNA): TGTGCCAGCAGTGAAACCGGGACAGGGTGGACTGAAGCTTTCTTT.

The chain uses TRBV28 and TRBJ1-1, with D maybe TRBD1 (5 bases). V lost 3 bases to trimming and J lost 6 bases, with 8 bases between them. This CDR3 spans 12 amino acids. Germline lookup yields CDR1 MDHEN and CDR2 SYDVKM. CDR3 bases: TGTGCCAGCAGTTTGACAGTGCCTGAAGCTTTCTTT. Translated: CASSLTVPEAFF. The complete variable domain, with remaining parts taken from reference TRBV28 and TRBJ1-1, reads DVKVTQSSRYLVKRTGEKVFLECVQDMDHENMFWYRQDPGLGLRLIYFSYDVKMKEKGDIPEGYSVSREKKERFSLILESASTNQTSMYLCASSLTVPEAFFGQGTRLTVV.

Here the CDR3 DNA reads TGTGCCAGCAGCAACCCTAGACAGGGCGTCCAGCCCCAGCATTTT. Its protein is CASSNPRQGVQPQHF. This chain links TRBV21-1 with TRBJ1-5; the D call of TRBD1 is as the table states it, not checked on the DNA. TRBV21-1 is a pseudogene locus. This CDR3 comprises 15 residues.